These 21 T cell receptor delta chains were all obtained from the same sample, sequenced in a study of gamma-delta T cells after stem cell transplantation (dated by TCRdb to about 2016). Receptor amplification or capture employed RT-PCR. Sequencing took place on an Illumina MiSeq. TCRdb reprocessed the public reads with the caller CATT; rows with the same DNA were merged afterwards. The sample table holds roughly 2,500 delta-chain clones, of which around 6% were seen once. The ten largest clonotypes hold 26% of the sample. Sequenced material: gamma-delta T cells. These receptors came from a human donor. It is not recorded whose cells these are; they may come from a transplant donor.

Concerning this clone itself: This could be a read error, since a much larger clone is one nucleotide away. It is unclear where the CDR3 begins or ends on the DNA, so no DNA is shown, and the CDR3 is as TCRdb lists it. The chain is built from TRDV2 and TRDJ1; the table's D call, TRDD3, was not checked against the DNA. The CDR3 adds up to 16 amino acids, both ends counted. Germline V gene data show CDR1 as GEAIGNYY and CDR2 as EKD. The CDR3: CACDVVGRGTTDKLIF.

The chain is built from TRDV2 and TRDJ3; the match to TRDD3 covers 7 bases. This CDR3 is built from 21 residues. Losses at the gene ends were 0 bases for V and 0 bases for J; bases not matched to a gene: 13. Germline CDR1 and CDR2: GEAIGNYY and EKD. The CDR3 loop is CACDTAPITGESSWDTRQMFF. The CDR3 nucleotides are TGTGCCTGTGACACCGCCCCTATTACTGGGGAGAGCTCCTGGGACACCCGACAGATGTTTTTC.

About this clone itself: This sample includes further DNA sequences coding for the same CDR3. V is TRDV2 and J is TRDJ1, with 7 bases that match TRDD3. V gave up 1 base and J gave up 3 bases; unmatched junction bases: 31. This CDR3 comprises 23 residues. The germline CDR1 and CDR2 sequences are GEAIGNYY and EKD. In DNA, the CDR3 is TGTGCCTGTGACACTTCTTTCGCCTCCGTCGTCTCACTTGGGGATAATGGGGCCGATAAACTCATCTTT. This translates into CACDTSFASVVSLGDNGADKLIF.

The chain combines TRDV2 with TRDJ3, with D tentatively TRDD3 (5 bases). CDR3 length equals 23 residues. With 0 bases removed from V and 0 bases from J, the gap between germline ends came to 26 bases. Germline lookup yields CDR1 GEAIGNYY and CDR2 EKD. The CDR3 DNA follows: TGTGCCTGTGACACCGTCTCCCGGGGGTTACATGATAGGAGCTCCTGGGACACCCGACAGATGTTTTTC. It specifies CACDTVSRGLHDRSSWDTRQMFF.

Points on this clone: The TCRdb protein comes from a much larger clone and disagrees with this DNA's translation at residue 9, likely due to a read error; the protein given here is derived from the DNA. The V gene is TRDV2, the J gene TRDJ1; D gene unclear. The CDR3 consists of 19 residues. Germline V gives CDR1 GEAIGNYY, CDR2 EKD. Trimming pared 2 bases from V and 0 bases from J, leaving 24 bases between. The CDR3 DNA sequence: TGTGCCTGTGACAGGGTCTCGACTGAGGTCTACACGTACACCGATAAACTCATCTTT. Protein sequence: CACDRVSTEVYTYTDKLIF.

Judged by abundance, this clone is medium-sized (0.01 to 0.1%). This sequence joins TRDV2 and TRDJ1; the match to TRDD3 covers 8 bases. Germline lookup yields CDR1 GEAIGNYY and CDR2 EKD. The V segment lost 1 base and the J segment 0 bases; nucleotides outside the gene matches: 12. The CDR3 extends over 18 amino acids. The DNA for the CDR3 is TGTGCCTGTGACACGGTTACTGGGGGCCATCAGTACACCGATAAACTCATCTTT. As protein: CACDTVTGGHQYTDKLIF.

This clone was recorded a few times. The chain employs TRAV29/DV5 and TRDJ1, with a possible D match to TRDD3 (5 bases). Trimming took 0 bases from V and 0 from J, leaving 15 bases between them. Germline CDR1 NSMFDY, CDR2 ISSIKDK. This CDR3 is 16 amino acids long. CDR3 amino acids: CAASAGLGAYTDKLIF. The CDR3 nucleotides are TGTGCAGCAAGCGCGGGGCTGGGCGCGTACACCGATAAACTCATCTTT.

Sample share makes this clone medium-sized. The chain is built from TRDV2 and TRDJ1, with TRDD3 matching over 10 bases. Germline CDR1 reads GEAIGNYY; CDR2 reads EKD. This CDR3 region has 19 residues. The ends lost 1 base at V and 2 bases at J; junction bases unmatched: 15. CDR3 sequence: CACDTLPHSLGDRTDKLIF. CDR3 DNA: TGTGCCTGTGACACTCTTCCTCATTCTCTGGGGGATAGAACCGATAAACTCATCTTT.

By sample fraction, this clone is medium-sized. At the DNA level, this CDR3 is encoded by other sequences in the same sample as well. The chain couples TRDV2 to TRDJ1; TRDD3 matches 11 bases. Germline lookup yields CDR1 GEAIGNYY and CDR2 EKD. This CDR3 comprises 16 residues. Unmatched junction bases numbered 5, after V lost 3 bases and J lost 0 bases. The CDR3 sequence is CACDSLLGDNTDKLIF. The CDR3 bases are TGTGCCTGTGACTCCCTACTGGGGGATAACACCGATAAACTCATCTTT.

CDR3 residues: CACDTVRGVHPGADTDKLIF. CDR3 coding DNA: TGTGCCTGTGACACCGTTAGGGGCGTACACCCTGGGGCCGATACCGATAAACTCATCTTT. The chain recombines TRDV2 with TRDJ1; the D gene is possibly TRDD3 (6 bases). V dropped 0 bases and J dropped 2 bases, with 27 bases sitting between them. Germline loops: CDR1 GEAIGNYY, CDR2 EKD. The CDR3 extends over 20 amino acids.

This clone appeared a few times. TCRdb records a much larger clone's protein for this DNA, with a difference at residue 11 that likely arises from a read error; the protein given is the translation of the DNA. CDR3 nucleotide sequence: TGTGCCTGTGACTCCTTAACTGGGGGACGAGACACGTACACCGATAAACTCATCTTT. Protein: CACDSLTGGRDTYTDKLIF. This chain connects TRDV2 to TRDJ1; 9 nucleotides agree with TRDD3. The CDR3 length is 19 residues. Germline CDR1 is GEAIGNYY and CDR2 is EKD. J was trimmed by 0 bases and V by 3 bases; bases with no gene match: 16.

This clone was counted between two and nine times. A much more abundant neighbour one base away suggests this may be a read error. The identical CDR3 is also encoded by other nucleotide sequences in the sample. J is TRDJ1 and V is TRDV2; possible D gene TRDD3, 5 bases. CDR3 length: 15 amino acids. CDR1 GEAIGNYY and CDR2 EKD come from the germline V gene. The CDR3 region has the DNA TGCGCCTGTGACACCGTAGGGATTAACACCGATAAACTCATCTTT. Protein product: CACDTVGINTDKLIF.

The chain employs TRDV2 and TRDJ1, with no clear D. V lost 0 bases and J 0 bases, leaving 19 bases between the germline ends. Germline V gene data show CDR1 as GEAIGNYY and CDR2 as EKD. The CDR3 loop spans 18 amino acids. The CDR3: CACDTVVKNGRDTDKLIF. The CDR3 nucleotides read TGTGCCTGTGACACCGTGGTGAAGAACGGCCGAGACACCGATAAACTCATCTTT.

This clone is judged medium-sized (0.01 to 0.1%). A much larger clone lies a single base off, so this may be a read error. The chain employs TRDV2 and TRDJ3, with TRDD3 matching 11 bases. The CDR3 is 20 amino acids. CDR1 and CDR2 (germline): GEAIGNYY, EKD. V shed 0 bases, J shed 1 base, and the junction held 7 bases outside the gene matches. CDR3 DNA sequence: TGTGCCTGTGACACCGTAATGGGGGATACGCGGTCCTGGGACACCCGACAGATGTTTTTC. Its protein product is CACDTVMGDTRSWDTRQMFF.

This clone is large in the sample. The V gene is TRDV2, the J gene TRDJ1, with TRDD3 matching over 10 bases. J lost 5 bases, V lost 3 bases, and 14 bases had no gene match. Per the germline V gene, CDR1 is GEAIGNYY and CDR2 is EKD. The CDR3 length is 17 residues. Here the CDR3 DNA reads TGTGCCTGTGACGCAATAGGGGGATACGCGCTTCAGGATAAACTCATCTTT. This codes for CACDAIGGYALQDKLIF.

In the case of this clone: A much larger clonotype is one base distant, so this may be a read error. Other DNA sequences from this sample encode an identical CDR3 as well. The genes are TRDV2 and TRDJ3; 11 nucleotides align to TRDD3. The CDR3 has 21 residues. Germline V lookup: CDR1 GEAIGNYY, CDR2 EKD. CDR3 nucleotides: TGCGCCTGTGACACCGGCGGAATGGGGGATACGCGGGGTCGGGACACCCGACAGATGTTTTTC. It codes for CACDTGGMGDTRGRDTRQMFF.

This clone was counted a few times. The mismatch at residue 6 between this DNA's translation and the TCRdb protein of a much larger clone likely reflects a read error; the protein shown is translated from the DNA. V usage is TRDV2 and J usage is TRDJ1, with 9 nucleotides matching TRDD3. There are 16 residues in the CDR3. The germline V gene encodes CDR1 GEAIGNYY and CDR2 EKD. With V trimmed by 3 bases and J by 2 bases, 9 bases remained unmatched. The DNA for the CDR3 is TGTGCCTGTGACCCACCGGGGGATACTGGGACCGATAAACTCATCTTT. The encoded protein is CACDPPGDTGTDKLIF.

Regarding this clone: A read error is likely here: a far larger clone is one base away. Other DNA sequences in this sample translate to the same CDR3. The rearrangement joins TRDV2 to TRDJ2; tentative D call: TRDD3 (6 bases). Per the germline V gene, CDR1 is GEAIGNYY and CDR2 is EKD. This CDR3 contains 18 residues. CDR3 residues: CACDSPWGPLALTAQLFF. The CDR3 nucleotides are TGCGCCTGTGACTCCCCCTGGGGACCTCTTGCTTTGACAGCACAACTCTTCTTT.

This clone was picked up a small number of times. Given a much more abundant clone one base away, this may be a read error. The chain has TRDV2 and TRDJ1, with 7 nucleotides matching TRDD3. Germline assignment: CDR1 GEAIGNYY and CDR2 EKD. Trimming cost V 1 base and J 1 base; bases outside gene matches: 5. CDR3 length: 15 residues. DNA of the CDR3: TGTGCCTGTGACACTCTGGGGGCAAGCACCGATAAACTCATCTTT. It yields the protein CACDTLGASTDKLIF.

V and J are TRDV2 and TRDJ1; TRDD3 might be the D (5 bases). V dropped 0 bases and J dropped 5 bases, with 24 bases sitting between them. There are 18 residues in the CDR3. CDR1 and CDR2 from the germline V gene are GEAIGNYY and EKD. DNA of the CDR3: TGTGCCTGTGACACCGTGGGTACTGAGGGATTTCTCACGGATAAACTCATCTTT. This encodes CACDTVGTEGFLTDKLIF.

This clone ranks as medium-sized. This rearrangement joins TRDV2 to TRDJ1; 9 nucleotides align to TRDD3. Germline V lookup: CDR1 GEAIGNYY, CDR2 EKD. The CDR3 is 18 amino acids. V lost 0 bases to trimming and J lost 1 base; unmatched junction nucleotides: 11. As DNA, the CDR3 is TGTGCCTGTGACACCCTCCTAAGAGCGGGGATACGCACCGATAAACTCATCTTT. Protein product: CACDTLLRAGIRTDKLIF.